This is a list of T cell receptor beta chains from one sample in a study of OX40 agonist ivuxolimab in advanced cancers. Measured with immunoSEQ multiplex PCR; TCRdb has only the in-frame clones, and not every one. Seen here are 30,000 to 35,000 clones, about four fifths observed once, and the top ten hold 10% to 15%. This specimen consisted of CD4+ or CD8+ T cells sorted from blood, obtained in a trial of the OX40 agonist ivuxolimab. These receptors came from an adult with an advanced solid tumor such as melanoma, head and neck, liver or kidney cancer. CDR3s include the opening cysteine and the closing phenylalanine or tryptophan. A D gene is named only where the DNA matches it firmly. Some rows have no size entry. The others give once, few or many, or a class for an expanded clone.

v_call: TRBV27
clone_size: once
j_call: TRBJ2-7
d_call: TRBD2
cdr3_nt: TGTGCCAGCAGTTGGACTAGCGGGCTAAACGAGCAGTACTTC
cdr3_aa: CASSWTSGLNEQYF

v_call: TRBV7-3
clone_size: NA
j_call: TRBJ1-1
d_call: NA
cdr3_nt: TGTGCCAGCAGCGCATACAAAGACACTGAAGCTTTCTTT
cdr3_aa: CASSAYKDTEAFF

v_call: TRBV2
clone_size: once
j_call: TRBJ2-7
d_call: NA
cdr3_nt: TGTGCCAGCAGTGGAGCCATGAGGCTTGGGGAGCAGTACTTC
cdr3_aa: CASSGAMRLGEQYF

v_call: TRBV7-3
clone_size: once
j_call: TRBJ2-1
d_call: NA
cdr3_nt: TGTGCCAGCAGCTCGGGCCCCGCGGGCTCCTACAATGAGCAGTTCTTC
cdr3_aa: CASSSGPAGSYNEQFF

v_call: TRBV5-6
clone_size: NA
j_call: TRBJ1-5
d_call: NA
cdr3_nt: TGTGCCAGCAGCTTGGGAATGGGGCCGGATCAGCCCCAGCATTTT
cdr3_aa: CASSLGMGPDQPQHF

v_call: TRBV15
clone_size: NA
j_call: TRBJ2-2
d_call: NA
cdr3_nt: TGTGCCACCAGCAGTCAACAGGTCAGCACCGGGGAGCTGTTTTTT
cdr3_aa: CATSSQQVSTGELFF

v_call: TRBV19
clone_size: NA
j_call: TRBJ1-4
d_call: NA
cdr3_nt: TGTGCCAGTAGTGACCGGGCCCCAACTAATGAAAAACTGTTTTTT
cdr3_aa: CASSDRAPTNEKLFF

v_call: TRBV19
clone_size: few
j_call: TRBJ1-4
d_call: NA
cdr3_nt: TGTGCCAGTAGTATAGAGGCGGAGACAGCGCTTAATGAAAAACTGTTTTTT
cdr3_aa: CASSIEAETALNEKLFF

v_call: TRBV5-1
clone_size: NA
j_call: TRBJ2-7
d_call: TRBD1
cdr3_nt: TGCGCCAGCAGCCCGGGACAGGGGCCAACCCACGAGCAGTACTTC
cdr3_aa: CASSPGQGPTHEQYF

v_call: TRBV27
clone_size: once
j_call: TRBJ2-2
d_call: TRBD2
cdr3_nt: TGTGCCAGCAGTCTGGGACTAGCGGGCTTTGGGGAGCTGTTTTTT
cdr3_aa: CASSLGLAGFGELFF

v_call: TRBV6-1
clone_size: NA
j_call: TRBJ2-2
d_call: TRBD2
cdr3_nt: TGTGCCAGCCCAGCGGGGGAGAACACCGGGGAGCTGTTTTTT
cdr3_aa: CASPAGENTGELFF

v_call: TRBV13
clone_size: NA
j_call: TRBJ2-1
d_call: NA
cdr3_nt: TGTGCCAGCAGCTTAAGATCGAGGCCGGGTGAGCAGTTCTTC
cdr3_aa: CASSLRSRPGEQFF

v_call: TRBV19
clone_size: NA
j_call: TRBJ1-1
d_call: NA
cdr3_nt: TGTGCCAGTAGTCTCACAGGGAACATGAACACTGAAGCTTTCTTT
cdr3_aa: CASSLTGNMNTEAFF

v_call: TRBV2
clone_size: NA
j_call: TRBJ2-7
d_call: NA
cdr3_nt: TGTGCCAGCAGTGCTTCGCAGGGGCGCTCCTACGAGCAGTACTTC
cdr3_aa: CASSASQGRSYEQYF

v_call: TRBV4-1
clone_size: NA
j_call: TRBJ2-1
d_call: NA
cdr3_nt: TGCGCCAGCAGCCAAGTCAGGGGTAATGAGCAGTTCTTC
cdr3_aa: CASSQVRGNEQFF

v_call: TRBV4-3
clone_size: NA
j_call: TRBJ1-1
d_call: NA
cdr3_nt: TGCGCCAGCAGCCAAGATGTGGGGGGGTTCGGCACTGAAGCTTTCTTT
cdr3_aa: CASSQDVGGFGTEAFF

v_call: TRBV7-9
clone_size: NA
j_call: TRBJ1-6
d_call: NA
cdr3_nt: TGTGCCAGCAGCCTTGGCAGGGCCCCTAATTCACCCCTCCACTTT
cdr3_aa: CASSLGRAPNSPLHF

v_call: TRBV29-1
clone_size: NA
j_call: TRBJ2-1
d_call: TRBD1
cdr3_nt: TGCAGCGTTGAAGGGAACAGGGGAAAATCATCCTACAATGAGCAGTTCTTC
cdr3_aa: CSVEGNRGKSSYNEQFF

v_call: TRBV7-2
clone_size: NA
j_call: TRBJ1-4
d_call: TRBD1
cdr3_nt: TGTGCCAGCTTGGGGACAGGGGACGAAAAACTGTTTTTT
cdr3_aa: CASLGTGDEKLFF

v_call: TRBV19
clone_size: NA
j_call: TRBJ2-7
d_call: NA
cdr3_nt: TGTGCCAGTAGTCCCCTGGCCGGGGGACTCAACGAGCAGTACTTC
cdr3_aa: CASSPLAGGLNEQYF

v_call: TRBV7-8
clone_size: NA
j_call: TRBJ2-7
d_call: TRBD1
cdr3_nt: TGTGCCAGCAGCTTAGCCGGAGGGACAGGGCAAGGTCTTTACGAGCAGTACTTC
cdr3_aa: CASSLAGGTGQGLYEQYF

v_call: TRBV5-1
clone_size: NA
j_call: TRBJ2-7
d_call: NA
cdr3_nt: TGCGCCAGCAGCTTGGAACGGAGCGGGTCGGGTGAGCAGTACTTC
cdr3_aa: CASSLERSGSGEQYF

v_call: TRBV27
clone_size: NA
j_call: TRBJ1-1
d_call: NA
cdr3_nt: TGTGCCAGCAGGGGTTGGACTGAAGCTTTCTTT
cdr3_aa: CASRGWTEAFF

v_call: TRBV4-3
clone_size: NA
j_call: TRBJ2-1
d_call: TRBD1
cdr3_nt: TGCGCCAGCAGCCAGTCTTCGGACAGGGCATACAATGAGCAGTTCTTC
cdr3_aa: CASSQSSDRAYNEQFF

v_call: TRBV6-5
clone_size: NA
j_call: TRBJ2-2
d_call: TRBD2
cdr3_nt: TGTGCCAGCAGTTACCCTCTAGCGGGAGGGCGCGGGGAGCTGTTTTTT
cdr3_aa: CASSYPLAGGRGELFF

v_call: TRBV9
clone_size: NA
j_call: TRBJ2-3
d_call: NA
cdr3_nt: TGTGCCAGCAGCGCACCGTCGGCCAGCACAGATACGCAGTATTTT
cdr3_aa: CASSAPSASTDTQYF

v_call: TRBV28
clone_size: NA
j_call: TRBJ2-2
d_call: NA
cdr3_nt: TGTGCCAGCAGTGCACTAGCCTTGGGCACCGGGGAGCTGTTTTTT
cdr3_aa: CASSALALGTGELFF

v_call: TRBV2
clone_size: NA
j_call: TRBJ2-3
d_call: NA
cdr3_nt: TGTGCCAGCAGAGGGACGGGTCCCCTGACAGATACGCAGTATTTT
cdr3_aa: CASRGTGPLTDTQYF

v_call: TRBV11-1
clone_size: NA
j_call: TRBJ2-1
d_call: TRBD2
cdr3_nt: TGTGCCAGCAGCGGGGGAGGGGAATACAATGAGCAGTTCTTC
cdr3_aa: CASSGGGEYNEQFF

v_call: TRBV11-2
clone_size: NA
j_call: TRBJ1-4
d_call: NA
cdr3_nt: TGTGCCAGCAGCTTAATAGGATCGACTAATGAAAAACTGTTTTTT
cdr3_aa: CASSLIGSTNEKLFF

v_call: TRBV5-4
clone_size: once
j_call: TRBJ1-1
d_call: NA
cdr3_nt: TGTGCCAGCAGCTTGCGGGGGCTCAGGACTGAAGCTTTCTTT
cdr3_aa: CASSLRGLRTEAFF

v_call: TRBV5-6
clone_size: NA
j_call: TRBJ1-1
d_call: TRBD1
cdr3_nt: TGTGCCAGCAGCCCTGGGACAGGGGGCGGCGGGACTGAAGCTTTCTTT
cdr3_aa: CASSPGTGGGGTEAFF

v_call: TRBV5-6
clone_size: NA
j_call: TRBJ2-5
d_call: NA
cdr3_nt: TGTGCCAGCAGCTTGGCCCGGGAGACCCAGTACTTC
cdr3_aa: CASSLARETQYF

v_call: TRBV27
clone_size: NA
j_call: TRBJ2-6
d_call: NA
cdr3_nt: TGTGCCAGCAGTCCCTGGGGTAGAGTTTCCTCTGGGGCCAACGTCCTGACTTTC
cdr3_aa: CASSPWGRVSSGANVLTF

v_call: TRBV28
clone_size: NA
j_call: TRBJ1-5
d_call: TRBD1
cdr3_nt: TGTGCCAGCAGTTCCGACAGGGGGCGTGTAAAACAGCCCCAGCATTTT
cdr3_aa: CASSSDRGRVKQPQHF

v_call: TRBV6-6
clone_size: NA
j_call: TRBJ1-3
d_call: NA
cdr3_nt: TGTGCCAGCAGTTACTCAGGCTCTGGAAACACCATATATTTT
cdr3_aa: CASSYSGSGNTIYF

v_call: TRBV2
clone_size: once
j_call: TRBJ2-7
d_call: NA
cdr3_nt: TGTGCCAGCATGGGGCTCACGGGGAACTACGAGCAGTACTTC
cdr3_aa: CASMGLTGNYEQYF

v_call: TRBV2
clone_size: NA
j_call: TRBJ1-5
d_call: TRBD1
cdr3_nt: TGTGCCAGTACTTCCCGACAGGGGGTAATCAATCAGCCCCAGCATTTT
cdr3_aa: CASTSRQGVINQPQHF

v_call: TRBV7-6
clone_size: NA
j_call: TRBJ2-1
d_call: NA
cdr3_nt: TGTGCCAGCAGCTCCTGGCCGAGAGTAGTCGTTTACAATGAGCAGTTCTTC
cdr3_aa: CASSSWPRVVVYNEQFF

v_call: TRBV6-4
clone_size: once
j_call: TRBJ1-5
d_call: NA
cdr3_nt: TGTGCCAGCAGTGACTTTGACCCCCCCGGGCGAGAGCCCCAGCATTTT
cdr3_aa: CASSDFDPPGREPQHF

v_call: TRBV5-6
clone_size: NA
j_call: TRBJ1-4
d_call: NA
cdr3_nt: TGTGCCAGCAGCTTGGTCGCAACTAATGAAAAACTGTTTTTT
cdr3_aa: CASSLVATNEKLFF

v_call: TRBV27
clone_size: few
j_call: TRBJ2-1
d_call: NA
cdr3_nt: TGTGCCAGCAGTTTGAACTCTGTAGCGGCCATACACAATGAGCAGTTCTTC
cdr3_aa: CASSLNSVAAIHNEQFF

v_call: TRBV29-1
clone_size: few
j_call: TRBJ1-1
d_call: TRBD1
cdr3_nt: TGCAGCGGAATGACAGGGGTGAACACTGAAGCTTTCTTT
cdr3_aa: CSGMTGVNTEAFF

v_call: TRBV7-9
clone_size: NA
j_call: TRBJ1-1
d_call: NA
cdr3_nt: TGTGCCAGCAGCTTACTAGGGGGTACCACTGAAGCTTTCTTT
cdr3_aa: CASSLLGGTTEAFF

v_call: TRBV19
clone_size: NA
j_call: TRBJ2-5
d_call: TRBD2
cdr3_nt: TGTGCCAGTAGTTTCCGGCGGGGGGGCCAAGAGACCCAGTACTTC
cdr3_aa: CASSFRRGGQETQYF

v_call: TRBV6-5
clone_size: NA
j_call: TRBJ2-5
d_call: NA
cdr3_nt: TGTGCCAGCAGTTACTCGGGCGGGGTCCAAGAGACCCAGTACTTC
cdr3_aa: CASSYSGGVQETQYF

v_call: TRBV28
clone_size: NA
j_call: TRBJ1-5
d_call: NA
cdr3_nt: TGTGCCAGCAGTTTGGGGCTAGGGTATAGCAATCAGCCCCAGCATTTT
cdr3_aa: CASSLGLGYSNQPQHF

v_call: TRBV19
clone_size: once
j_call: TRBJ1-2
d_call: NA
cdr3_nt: TGTGCCAGTAGTATCGACCCGGACGCCCCTAACTATGGCTACACCTTC
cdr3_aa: CASSIDPDAPNYGYTF

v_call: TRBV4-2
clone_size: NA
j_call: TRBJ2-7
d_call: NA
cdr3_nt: TGTGCCAGCAGCCAAGTTGCGATCGGGACCTCTCATGGAGAGCAGTACTTC
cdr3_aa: CASSQVAIGTSHGEQYF

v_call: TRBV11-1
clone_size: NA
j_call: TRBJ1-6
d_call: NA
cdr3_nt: TGTGCCAGCAGCGCGTTACAGGGCGGATTGTCACCCCTCCACTTT
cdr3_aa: CASSALQGGLSPLHF

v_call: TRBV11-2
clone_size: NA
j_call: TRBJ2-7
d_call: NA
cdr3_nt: TGTGCCAGCAGCCCCCTCAGCGGTGCTTCCTACGAGCAGTACTTC
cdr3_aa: CASSPLSGASYEQYF

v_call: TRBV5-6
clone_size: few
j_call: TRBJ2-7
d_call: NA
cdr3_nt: TGTGCCAGCAGCTCCATTATTACCGGGACCTACGAGCAGTACTTC
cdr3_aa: CASSSIITGTYEQYF

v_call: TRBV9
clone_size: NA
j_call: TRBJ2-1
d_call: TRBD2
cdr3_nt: TGTGCCAGCAGCCCGGGGCTAGCGGCATACAATGAGCAGTTCTTC
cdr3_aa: CASSPGLAAYNEQFF

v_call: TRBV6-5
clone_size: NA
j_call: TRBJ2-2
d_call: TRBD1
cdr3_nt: TGTGCCAGCAGTTACTCGGACCACAGGGGAACCGGGGAGCTGTTTTTT
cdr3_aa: CASSYSDHRGTGELFF

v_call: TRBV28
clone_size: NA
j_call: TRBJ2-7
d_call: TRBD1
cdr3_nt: TGTGCCAGCAGTTTAGGGACAGGGTACGAGCAGTACTTC
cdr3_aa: CASSLGTGYEQYF